The 3 T cell receptor beta chains reported below all come from one sample, sequenced in a study of blood T cell repertoires in COVID-19. Produced via immunoSEQ multiplex PCR; TCRdb's table is partial and in-frame only. The sample lists about 220,000 clones; 80% to 85% were seen once. The sample comprised peripheral blood. These receptors were taken from a woman aged 30 to 39 who had recovered from COVID-19.

This clone was seen a handful of times. The V gene is TRBV21-1, the J gene TRBJ2-3; the table's D call of TRBD2 was not tested on the DNA. TRBV21-1 is classified as a pseudogene. This CDR3 has 17 residues. The CDR3, as DNA: TGTGCCAGCAGCAAATCCTATCTTCGCGCCCGCACAGATACGCAGTATTTT. The encoded protein is CASSKSYLRARTDTQYF.

This clone was picked up a small number of times. This specimen includes other DNA sequences encoding the same CDR3. This chain links TRBV11-2 with TRBJ2-7; the D gene is possibly TRBD2 (5 bases). CDR3 length equals 15 residues. CDR1 and CDR2 (germline): SGHAT, FQNNGV. V was cut by 1 base and J by 0 bases, with 10 bases left in between. The CDR3 nucleotides are TGTGCCAGCAGCTTAGCAGCGGCAAGCTCCTACGAGCAGTACTTC. Protein: CASSLAAASSYEQYF.

This clone was counted a single time. The genes are TRBV5-1 and TRBJ2-1, with 8 positions matching TRBD2. This CDR3 spans 14 amino acids. The ends lost 4 bases at V and 10 bases at J; junction bases unmatched: 10. Germline values: CDR1 SGHRS, CDR2 YFSETQ. The CDR3 loop reads CASSLTSAGKEQFF. The CDR3 coding sequence is TGCGCCAGCAGCCTGACTAGCGCGGGGAAAGAGCAGTTCTTC.